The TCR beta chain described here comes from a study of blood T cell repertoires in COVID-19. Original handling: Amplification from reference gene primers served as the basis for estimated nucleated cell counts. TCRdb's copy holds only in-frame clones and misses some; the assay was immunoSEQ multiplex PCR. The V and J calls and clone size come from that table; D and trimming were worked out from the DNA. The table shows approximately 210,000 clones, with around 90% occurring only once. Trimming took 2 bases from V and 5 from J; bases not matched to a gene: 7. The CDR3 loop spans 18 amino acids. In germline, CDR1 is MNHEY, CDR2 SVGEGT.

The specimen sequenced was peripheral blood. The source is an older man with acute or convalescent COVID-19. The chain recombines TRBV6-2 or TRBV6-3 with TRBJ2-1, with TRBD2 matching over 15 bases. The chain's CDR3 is CASSYPSWTSGRDNEQFF. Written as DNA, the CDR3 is TGTGCCAGCAGTTACCCATCCTGGACTAGCGGGAGGGACAATGAGCAGTTCTTC.